This T cell receptor beta chain was recorded in a study of beta chain features in type 1 diabetes. Sequenced material consisted of expressed TCRB transcripts (all of the isolated RNA was reverse transcribed). TCRdb keeps only in-frame clones here, not all; method: immunoSEQ multiplex PCR. The table records about 220,000 clones, about 11% of them present only once. This clone came up many times. What it binds is unknown. Points from the study as a whole: PCR might pick shorter templates more often, in the same way for patients and controls.

Trimming removed 3 bases from V and 3 bases from J; junction bases left unmatched: 9. Germline V gene data show CDR1 as SGHNT and CDR2 as YYREEE (reference sequence). The CDR3 is made up of 16 amino acids. Sequenced sample: central memory CD4+ T cells from blood. The chain joins TRBV5-4 to TRBJ2-3; 8 bases align to TRBD1. The clonotype was recovered from a man between 18 and 29 years old in good health. In DNA, the CDR3 is TGTGCCAGCAGCTCTCCCGAGACAGGGGCAACAGATACGCAGTATTTT. It codes for CASSSPETGATDTQYF.